Below, 20 T cell receptor beta chains from the same sample are listed, as sequenced in a study of cytomegalovirus exposure and HLA in healthy donors. PCR employed 60 Vbeta and 13 Jbeta primers. Assay used: immunoSEQ multiplex PCR; TCRdb lists only in-frame clones, some missing. The sample lists about 140,000 clones, 70% to 85% occurring once. The specimen sequenced was PBMCs. These receptors were collected from a man aged 35 to 55 in good health and CMV-seronegative.

The chain uses TRBV25-1 and TRBJ2-5; 12 nucleotides align to TRBD1. Trimming removed 4 bases from V and 1 base from J; junction bases left unmatched: 7. From germline, CDR1 is MGHDK and CDR2 SYGVNS. This CDR3 spans 17 amino acids. The CDR3 loop is CASSALPGQGAQETQYF. The CDR3 DNA reads as TGTGCCAGCAGTGCTTTACCGGGACAGGGGGCCCAAGAGACCCAGTACTTC.

Here the CDR3 DNA reads TGCAGCGTTGAAGATAGGGAGGCGGATACGCAGTATTTT. Encoded protein: CSVEDREADTQYF. The V call is TRBV29-1, the J call TRBJ2-3, with a tentative D call TRBD2 (6 bases). V lost 0 bases and J 6 bases, leaving 10 bases between the germline ends. The germline CDR1 and CDR2 sequences are SQVTM and ANQGSEA. The CDR3 runs 13 residues.

The chain couples TRBV4-3 to TRBJ2-5; 13 nucleotides align to TRBD2. V lost 4 bases to trimming and J lost 5 bases; unmatched junction nucleotides: 7. The CDR3 is 16 residues long. CDR1 and CDR2 from the germline V gene are LGHNA and YSLEER. CDR3 sequence (DNA): TGCGCCAGCAGCCTCTCACTAGCGGGGGGGGAGGAGACCCAGTACTTC. Its protein is CASSLSLAGGEETQYF.

CDR3 region: CAISLAGVRKETQYF. As DNA, the CDR3 is TGTGCCATCAGTTTAGCGGGAGTAAGAAAAGAGACCCAGTACTTC. This chain joins TRBV10-3 and TRBJ2-5, with 9 bases fitting TRBD2. V was pared by 5 bases and J by 3 bases, with 7 bases of the junction left unmatched. The CDR3 is made up of 15 amino acids. Germline V CDR1 and CDR2: ENHRY, SYGVKD.

A note on this clone: The identical CDR3 is also encoded by other nucleotide sequences in the sample. This chain links TRBV11-3 with TRBJ2-7; 10 bases are shared with TRBD1. This CDR3 region has 15 residues. With 7 bases clipped from V and 6 bases from J, the junction kept 12 bases outside the gene matches. Germline CDR1 reads SGHNT; CDR2 reads YENEEA. The CDR3 spells CASKPRDRGLGEQYF. CDR3 nucleotide sequence: TGTGCCAGCAAGCCGCGAGACAGGGGGCTTGGCGAGCAGTACTTC.

This chain links TRBV11-2 with TRBJ2-7; TRBD1 is a possible D gene (6 bases). Germline V CDR1 and CDR2: SGHAT, FQNNGV. The CDR3 is 15 residues long. The V end was cut by 2 bases, the J end by 3 bases, with 14 bases between. The CDR3, as DNA: TGTGCCAGCAGCTTACACACATTGACAGGCTACGAGCAGTACTTC. Its translation is CASSLHTLTGYEQYF.

This chain connects TRBV10-1 to TRBJ2-7, with 7 positions matching TRBD1. This CDR3 has 13 amino acids. Germline assignment: CDR1 WNHNN and CDR2 SYGVQD (reference sequence). J gave up 3 bases and V 4 bases, and 3 bases lay outside the gene matches. The CDR3 DNA sequence: TGCGCCAGCAGTGTCGGGACAGACTACGAGCAGTACTTC. Translating gives CASSVGTDYEQYF.

This clone was seen only a few times. V and J are TRBV28 and TRBJ2-1; TRBD2 aligns across 8 bases. The length of the CDR3 is 16 residues. CDR1 and CDR2 from the germline V gene are MDHEN and SYDVKM. J gave up 4 bases and V 3 bases, and 8 bases lay outside the gene matches. The CDR3 is CASSFTSGGFYNEQFF. CDR3 sequence (DNA): TGTGCCAGCAGTTTTACCAGCGGGGGATTTTACAATGAGCAGTTCTTC.

This clone was seen a few times. V is TRBV29-1 and J is TRBJ2-7; D not certain. The CDR3 spans 11 residues. Per the germline V gene, CDR1 is SQVTM and CDR2 is ANQGSEA. Trimming removed 6 bases from V and 0 bases from J, with 6 bases in between. The CDR3 sequence is CSVVSSYEQYF. DNA of the CDR3: TGCAGCGTAGTCAGCTCCTACGAGCAGTACTTC.

The chain couples TRBV9 to TRBJ2-3, with 12 bases fitting TRBD2. Germline V gene data show CDR1 as SGDLS and CDR2 as YYNGEE. The length of the CDR3 is 14 residues. Losses at the gene ends were 3 bases for V and 6 bases for J; bases not matched to a gene: 2. The CDR3: CASSASGGADTQYF. DNA for the CDR3: TGTGCCAGCAGCGCTAGCGGGGGGGCCGATACGCAGTATTTT.

V gene TRBV27 combines with J gene TRBJ1-4; TRBD1 aligns across 8 bases. Trimming removed 3 bases from V and 8 bases from J; junction bases left unmatched: 2. CDR1 MNHEY and CDR2 SMNVEV come from the germline V gene (reference sequence). The CDR3 covers 13 residues. The CDR3 is CASSFRTGEKLFF. The DNA for the CDR3 is TGTGCCAGCAGTTTTAGGACAGGGGAAAAACTGTTTTTT. Full variable domain (outside the CDR3, taken from reference TRBV27 and TRBJ1-4): EAQVTQNPRYLITVTGKKLTVTCSQNMNHEYMSWYRQDPGLGLRQIYYSMNVEVTDKGDVPEGYKVSRKEKRNFPLILESPSPNQTSLYFCASSFRTGEKLFFGSGTQLSVL.

J is TRBJ1-2 and V is TRBV4-1, with no clear D. This CDR3 has 13 residues. Trimming cost V 1 base and J 4 bases, with 7 bases left between them. Germline V gene data show CDR1 as MGHRA and CDR2 as YSYEKL. CDR3 residues: CASSQGRGYGYTF. Written as DNA, the CDR3 is TGCGCCAGCAGCCAAGGACGCGGCTATGGCTACACCTTC.

The rearrangement joins TRBV18 to TRBJ2-7, with 10 bases identical to TRBD2. CDR3 size: 16 residues. Unmatched junction bases numbered 10, after V lost 6 bases and J lost 2 bases. CDR1 is KGHSH and CDR2 is LQKENI in the germline V gene. CDR3 DNA sequence: TGTGCCAGCTCCTGGGGTCGGACTAGCGGACCCTACGAGCAGTACTTC. It yields the protein CASSWGRTSGPYEQYF.

This clone was found a few times. The chain employs TRBV28 and TRBJ1-1, with unresolved D. The germline V and J ends were trimmed by 2 bases and 5 bases, with 12 bases remaining between them. The CDR3 has 14 amino acids. Germline CDR1 and CDR2: MDHEN and SYDVKM. CDR3 region: CASSLGEGKTEAFF. Here the CDR3 DNA reads TGTGCCAGCAGTTTAGGGGAGGGCAAAACTGAAGCTTTCTTT.

V is TRBV5-1 and J is TRBJ2-3, with 7 bases that match TRBD2. Germline V gene lookup returns CDR1 SGHRS and CDR2 YFSETQ. V dropped 1 base and J dropped 2; count of bases not matched to a gene: 7. The CDR3 runs 16 residues. The CDR3 spells CASSLSSGASTDTQYF. The CDR3 DNA reads as TGCGCCAGCAGCTTGTCCAGCGGGGCCTCCACAGATACGCAGTATTTT.

The gene calls are TRBV7-9 and TRBJ1-5; no definite D call. The CDR3 consists of 15 residues. Germline CDR1 is SEHNR and CDR2 is FQNEAQ (reference sequence). V was shortened by 0 bases and J by 3 bases, with 9 bases between the two germline ends. DNA of the CDR3: TGTGCCAGCAGCTTAGCGGGTACAGACAATCAGCCCCAGCATTTT. Translating it yields CASSLAGTDNQPQHF.

This clone was recorded once. The J gene is TRBJ2-5, the V gene TRBV11-2; TRBD1 agrees at 12 bases. Per the germline V gene, CDR1 is SGHAT and CDR2 is FQNNGV. V gave up 4 bases and J gave up 5 bases; unmatched junction bases: 5. There are 15 residues in the CDR3. CDR3 DNA: TGTGCCAGCAGCTCGGGACAGGGGGCGTCGGAGACCCAGTACTTC. The encoded protein is CASSSGQGASETQYF.

J is TRBJ2-7 and V is TRBV11-2; 8 nucleotides line up with TRBD1. The CDR3 is 14 amino acids. The trim removed 5 bases at V and 2 bases at J, leaving 5 bases unmatched. Germline values: CDR1 SGHAT, CDR2 FQNNGV. CDR3 protein: CASSGRDRTYEQYF. The CDR3, as DNA: TGTGCCAGCAGCGGCCGGGACAGGACCTACGAGCAGTACTTC.

The genes are TRBV2 and TRBJ2-7; 9 bases align to TRBD1. Germline assignment: CDR1 SNHLY and CDR2 FYNNEI. This CDR3 region has 14 residues. The trim removed 3 bases at V and 5 bases at J, leaving 5 bases unmatched. CDR3 sequence: CASSDRDRVHEQYF. The DNA of the CDR3 is TGTGCCAGCAGTGATCGGGACAGGGTCCACGAGCAGTACTTC. Filled out from reference TRBV2 and TRBJ2-7, the complete variable domain reads EPEVTQTPSHQVTQMGQEVILRCVPISNHLYFYWYRQILGQKVEFLVSFYNNEISEKSEIFDDQFSVERPDGSNFTLKIRSTKLEDSAMYFCASSDRDRVHEQYFGPGTRLTVT.

The chain couples TRBV6-5 to TRBJ1-2; TRBD1 agrees at 8 bases. CDR1 is MNHEY, CDR2 SVGAGI, per germline. Trimming removed 10 bases from V and 6 bases from J; junction bases left unmatched: 10. The CDR3 covers 13 residues. The CDR3 nucleotides read TGTGCCACTTCGACAGGGGAAAGCCATGGCTACACCTTC. The encoded protein is CATSTGESHGYTF.